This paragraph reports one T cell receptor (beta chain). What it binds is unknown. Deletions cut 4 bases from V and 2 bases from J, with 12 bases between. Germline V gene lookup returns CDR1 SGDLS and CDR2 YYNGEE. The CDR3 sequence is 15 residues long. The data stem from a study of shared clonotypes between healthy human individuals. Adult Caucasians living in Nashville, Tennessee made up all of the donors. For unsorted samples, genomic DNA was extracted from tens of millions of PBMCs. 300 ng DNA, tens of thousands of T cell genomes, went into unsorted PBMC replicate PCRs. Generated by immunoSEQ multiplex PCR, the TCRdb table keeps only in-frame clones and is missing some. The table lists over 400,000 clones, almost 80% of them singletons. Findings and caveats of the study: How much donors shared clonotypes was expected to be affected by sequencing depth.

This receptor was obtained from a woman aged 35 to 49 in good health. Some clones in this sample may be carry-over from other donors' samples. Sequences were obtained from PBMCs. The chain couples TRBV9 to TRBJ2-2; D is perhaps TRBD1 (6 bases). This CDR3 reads CASSPRDTNTGELFF. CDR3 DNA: TGTGCCAGCAGCCCACGGGACACTAACACCGGGGAGCTGTTTTTT.